The present T cell receptor beta chain was sequenced within a study of Graves' ophthalmopathy and Graves' hyperthyroidism. Study context: Before any treatment, peripheral blood was taken at the initial diagnosis.

Germline values: CDR1 SGHDT, CDR2 YYEEEE. The CDR3 is 13 residues long. This clonotype was seen a single time. What it binds is not known. The study amplified TCR beta CDR3 regions using RNA transcripts. Amplification began with first-round RT-PCR using HTBI primers, then second-round multiplex PCR was performed. TCRdb processed the multiplex PCR reads anew with MiXCR; each CDR3 protein has one entry. Of 40,000 or so distinct CDR3 sequences listed, approximately 52% were seen once; the top ten hold 18%. Donors with ophthalmopathy: moderate-to-severe activity, CAS ≥3, NOSPECS ≥4, duration under 3 months. Uncontrolled infections, pregnancy, lactation or other autoimmune diseases led to patient exclusion. Study-level results: Its predictions of ophthalmopathy progression gave the model almost 71% sensitivity and 72.22% specificity.

The specimen was peripheral blood. The source of this sequence is an adult man with Graves' ophthalmopathy. The chain links TRBV5-6 to TRBJ2-7; possibly TRBD1 for D (6 bases). CDR3 DNA sequence: TGTGCCAGCAGCACGGGGACAATCTACGAGCAGTACGTT. It specifies CASSTGTIYEQYV.